What follows are 22 T cell receptor beta chains derived from one specimen sequenced in a study of blood T cell repertoires in COVID-19. The protocol was immunoSEQ multiplex PCR, while the TCRdb copy is restricted to in-frame clones and leaves out a portion. The sample includes about 40,000 clones, around 83% of them seen just once. Material: peripheral blood. These TCRs come from a human donor with acute or convalescent COVID-19. The donor label of this sample is uncertain.

This clone showed up many times. V usage is TRBV19 and J usage is TRBJ2-1; 9 positions agree with TRBD1. Per germline, CDR1 LNHDA and CDR2 SQIVND (reference sequence). Trimming took 6 bases from V and 7 from J; bases not matched to a gene: 4. CDR3 length equals 13 residues. CDR3 residues: CASREQGANEQFF. The CDR3 coding sequence is TGTGCCAGTAGAGAACAGGGGGCGAATGAGCAGTTCTTC.

In this sample, this clone turned up once. The chain couples TRBV6-6 to TRBJ2-2, with 8 bases lining up with TRBD2. The V segment lost 5 bases and the J segment 4 bases; nucleotides outside the gene matches: 9. CDR1 is MNHNY, CDR2 SVGAGI, per germline (reference sequence). The CDR3 contains 16 residues. CDR3 in amino acids: CASSRPGTSRTGELFF. In DNA, the CDR3 is TGTGCCAGCAGTCGACCCGGGACTAGTCGCACCGGGGAGCTGTTTTTT.

This clone has more than one count but fewer than ten. J is TRBJ1-2 and V is TRBV29-1, with D perhaps TRBD1 (5 bases). The germline V gene has CDR1 SQVTM and CDR2 ANQGSEA. The CDR3 runs 12 residues. Trimming stripped 7 bases from V and 5 bases from J, with 14 bases between. The CDR3 here is CSGKTVSYGYTF. In nucleotides, the CDR3 is TGCAGCGGTAAGACAGTTTCGTATGGCTACACCTTC.

In this sample, this clone turned up once. The chain recombines TRBV7-2 with TRBJ2-1, with 14 bases that match TRBD2. The CDR3 contains 17 residues. Germline values: CDR1 SGHTA, CDR2 FQGNSA. V lost 3 bases to trimming and J lost 9 bases; unmatched junction nucleotides: 10. In DNA form, the CDR3 reads TGTGCCAGCAGCTTGTTGGCGACTAGCGGGGGGGCCGGTGAGCAGTTCTTC. It is translated as CASSLLATSGGAGEQFF. The whole variable domain, filled in from reference TRBV7-2 and TRBJ2-1, reads GAGVSQSPSNKVTEKGKDVELRCDPISGHTALYWYRQSLGQGLEFLIYFQGNSAPDKSGLPSDRFSAERTGGSVSTLTIQRTQQEDSAVYLCASSLLATSGGAGEQFFGPGTRLTVL.

This rearrangement joins TRBV9 to TRBJ2-3; 12 bases agree with TRBD2. CDR3 size: 19 residues. After removal of 3 bases from V and 5 bases from J, the junction contained 16 bases not matched to a gene. Germline V lookup: CDR1 SGDLS, CDR2 YYNGEE. The CDR3 region has the DNA TGTGCCAGCAGCGCAACTAGCGGGGGGATCCTCCGCCCACAAGATACGCAGTATTTT. Translated, it gives CASSATSGGILRPQDTQYF. Supplemented by reference TRBV9 and TRBJ2-3, the full variable domain reads DSGVTQTPKHLITATGQRVTLRCSPRSGDLSVYWYQQSLDQGLQFLIQYYNGEERAKGNILERFSAQQFPDLHSELNLSSLELGDSALYFCASSATSGGILRPQDTQYFGPGTRLTVL.

This sequence joins TRBV20-1 and TRBJ1-1; 7 nucleotides match TRBD1. CDR3 length: 11 residues. Looked up from germline, CDR1 is DFQATT and CDR2 is SNEGSKA (reference sequence). The ends lost 5 bases at V and 5 bases at J; junction bases unmatched: 2. CDR3 sequence: CSAPTGTEAFF. CDR3 coding DNA: TGCAGTGCTCCGACAGGGACTGAAGCTTTCTTT.

This clone has just one count. J is TRBJ1-1 and V is TRBV19; the D gene is possibly TRBD1 (6 bases). V shed 5 bases and J shed 1 base, with 14 bases lying between them. CDR1 is LNHDA and CDR2 is SQIVND in the germline V gene (reference sequence). This CDR3 is built from 15 residues. The DNA for the CDR3 is TGTGCCAGTAGTCCTCAGGGGTCCCGGAACACTGAAGCTTTCTTT. The encoded protein is CASSPQGSRNTEAFF.

The count of this clone is one. The V gene is TRBV5-1, the J gene TRBJ1-4; D is unresolved. Trimming removed 5 bases at V and 0 bases at J, with 8 bases between. The V gene's germline CDR1 is SGHRS and CDR2 YFSETQ. The CDR3 sequence is 14 residues long. The CDR3 reads CASRQTPTNEKLFF. The DNA for the CDR3 is TGCGCCAGCAGACAGACCCCAACTAATGAAAAACTGTTTTTT.

This chain connects TRBV6-5 to TRBJ2-7; the match to TRBD2 covers 8 bases. V trimming: 9 bases; J trimming: 2 bases; junction bases outside the gene matches: 9. The CDR3 sequence is 14 residues long. CDR1 is MNHEY, CDR2 SVGAGI, per germline. The CDR3 bases are TGTGCCAGTAAACTAGCGGAATCTGCCTACGAGCAGTACTTC. Its protein is CASKLAESAYEQYF.

The chain combines TRBV4-1 with TRBJ1-3; D is undetermined. Germline CDR1 reads MGHRA; CDR2 reads YSYEKL. The V and J ends lost 3 bases and 0 bases respectively, with 12 bases between them. The CDR3 contains 16 residues. CDR3 coding DNA: TGCGCCAGCAGCCAGAGTCCGGGGAACTCTGGAAACACCATATATTTT. This translates into CASSQSPGNSGNTIYF.

The chain recombines TRBV2 with TRBJ2-7; a weak D match, TRBD1 (6 bases). Trimming removed 5 bases at V and 2 bases at J, with 16 bases between. CDR1 is SNHLY, CDR2 FYNNEI, per germline. The CDR3 consists of 15 residues. The CDR3 region is CASSYQDSPTYEQYF. In nucleotides, the CDR3 is TGTGCCAGCAGTTACCAGGACAGTCCTACCTACGAGCAGTACTTC.

By proportion, this clone is medium-sized. The V call is TRBV3-1 (or the pseudogene TRBV3-2), the J call TRBJ1-2; D ambiguous. The V end lost 7 bases, the J end lost 8 bases, and 14 bases lay between the germline ends. Germline V gene sequence: CDR1 LGHDT, CDR2 YNNKEL (reference sequence). CDR3 length: 12 amino acids. Here the CDR3 reads CASTLEGTGYTF. CDR3 DNA sequence: TGTGCCAGCACCCTAGAGGGCACAGGCTACACCTTC.

V and J are TRBV5-1 and TRBJ2-7; 9 bases map to TRBD1. The ends lost 1 base at V and 4 bases at J; junction bases unmatched: 6. Germline V gene lookup returns CDR1 SGHRS and CDR2 YFSETQ. The CDR3 consists of 15 residues. CDR3 nucleotides: TGCGCCAGCAGCTTGACACCCGGGACAGGGTACGAGCAGTACTTC. Its translation is CASSLTPGTGYEQYF.

The chain recombines TRBV7-9 with TRBJ2-7; TRBD1 matches 10 bases. The CDR3 totals 15 residues. The V and J ends lost 1 base and 3 bases, in that order; junction bases with no gene match: 3. CDR1 is SEHNR, CDR2 FQNEAQ, per germline (reference sequence). CDR3 DNA: TGTGCCAGCAGCTTAGGACAGGGGGCGATCTACGAGCAGTACTTC. Protein: CASSLGQGAIYEQYF.

The J gene is TRBJ2-4, the V gene TRBV5-6; D possibly corresponds to TRBD2 (5 bases). V shed 2 bases and J shed 0 bases, with 12 bases lying between them. Germline V gene lookup returns CDR1 SGHDT and CDR2 YYEEEE. The CDR3 sequence is 16 residues long. The CDR3 loop reads CASSFLTGIAKNIQYF. The DNA for the CDR3 is TGTGCCAGCAGCTTTCTAACGGGGATAGCCAAAAACATTCAGTACTTC.

This sequence joins TRBV7-2 and TRBJ2-3; 13 positions match TRBD2. The CDR3 contains 16 residues. With V trimmed by 3 bases and J by 5 bases, 5 bases remained unmatched. Germline-derived CDR1 and CDR2 are SGHTA and FQGNSA. CDR3 amino acids: CASSLRLAGGIDTQYF. CDR3 nucleotides: TGTGCCAGCAGCTTGAGACTAGCGGGAGGTATAGATACGCAGTATTTT.

The chain recombines TRBV27 with TRBJ2-7; 9 positions match TRBD1. Germline CDR1 MNHEY, CDR2 SMNVEV (reference sequence). V lost 7 bases to trimming and J lost 4 bases; unmatched junction nucleotides: 8. The CDR3 extends over 14 amino acids. The CDR3, as DNA: TGTGCCAGCATGAGTACAGGGGGCGGGTACGAGCAGTACTTC. This encodes CASMSTGGGYEQYF.

The chain carries TRBV6-5 and TRBJ2-1; possibly TRBD2 for D (5 bases). CDR3 size: 12 residues. The ends were cut back, 9 bases at V and 3 bases at J, with 9 bases in the middle. The germline V gene encodes CDR1 MNHEY and CDR2 SVGAGI. In DNA form, the CDR3 reads TGTGCCAGTAGACTACGCTACAATGAGCAGTTCTTC. The encoded protein is CASRLRYNEQFF.

This chain joins TRBV5-8 and TRBJ1-5, with TRBD1 matching over 10 bases. The CDR3 loop spans 16 amino acids. CDR1 is SGHTS, CDR2 YDEGEE, per germline. V lost 0 bases and J lost 6; bases outside the gene matches: 6. This CDR3 is CASSLGDRGRTQPQHF. In DNA, the CDR3 is TGTGCCAGCAGCTTGGGGGACAGGGGAAGAACTCAGCCCCAGCATTTT.

The chain joins TRBV5-1 to TRBJ1-1, with a possible D match to TRBD1 (6 bases). CDR1 is SGHRS, CDR2 YFSETQ, per germline. CDR3 length: 12 amino acids. V gave up 5 bases and J gave up 8 bases, with 13 bases separating them. The CDR3 nucleotides read TGCGCCAGCAGTCCCGAAACAGGGGAAGCTTTCTTT. Translation gives CASSPETGEAFF.

The V and J genes are TRBV5-5 and TRBJ1-2; D not certain. The length of the CDR3 is 16 residues. V dropped 0 bases and J dropped 0 bases, with 12 bases sitting between them. Germline V lookup: CDR1 SGHKS, CDR2 YYEKEE (reference sequence). The CDR3 coding sequence is TGTGCCAGCAGCTTGGCGGCGGGGAGTTCTAACTATGGCTACACCTTC. Protein sequence: CASSLAAGSSNYGYTF.

This chain links TRBV2 with TRBJ2-2; 11 positions match TRBD2. Trimming cost V 10 bases and J 4 bases; bases outside gene matches: 8. Germline CDR1 is SNHLY and CDR2 is FYNNEI. There are 15 residues in the CDR3. Written as DNA, the CDR3 is TGTGCCACCGAACCGGGACTAGCGGTCACCGGGGAGCTGTTTTTT. It is translated as CATEPGLAVTGELFF. Supplemented by reference TRBV2 and TRBJ2-2, the full variable domain reads EPEVTQTPSHQVTQMGQEVILRCVPISNHLYFYWYRQILGQKVEFLVSFYNNEISEKSEIFDDQFSVERPDGSNFTLKIRSTKLEDSAMYFCATEPGLAVTGELFFGEGSRLTVL.